This T cell receptor beta chain emerged from a study of T-cell memory formation after mild COVID-19. Whole-study results and caveats: Among clones contracting day 15 to 85, CD4/CD8 was balanced, whereas later expanders leaned CD4+.

Constant-segment primers served in 5'RACE that generated TCR alpha and TCR beta cDNA libraries bearing sample barcodes and UMIs. TCRdb passed the 5' RACE reads through MiXCR, listing each CDR3 protein once. The data hold about 430,000 distinct CDR3 sequences, with 20% to 25% observed a single time. Germline values: CDR1 SNHLY, CDR2 FYNNEI. Trimming removed 11 bases from V and 3 bases from J; junction bases left unmatched: 10. The CDR3 loop spans 14 amino acids. Regarding this clonotype: As yet, its antigen is unknown.

The sequence was obtained from an adult woman who had mild COVID-19 (a few samples of this study predate the infection). Cell type and time point are not known. Sequenced input: PBMCs or a T cell subset sorted from them (not recorded which). V and J are TRBV2 and TRBJ2-1; TRBD2 matches 7 bases. The CDR3 loop is CAGKRGGVYNEQFF. The CDR3 nucleotides are TGTGCCGGAAAGCGGGGAGGGGTCTACAATGAGCAGTTCTTC.